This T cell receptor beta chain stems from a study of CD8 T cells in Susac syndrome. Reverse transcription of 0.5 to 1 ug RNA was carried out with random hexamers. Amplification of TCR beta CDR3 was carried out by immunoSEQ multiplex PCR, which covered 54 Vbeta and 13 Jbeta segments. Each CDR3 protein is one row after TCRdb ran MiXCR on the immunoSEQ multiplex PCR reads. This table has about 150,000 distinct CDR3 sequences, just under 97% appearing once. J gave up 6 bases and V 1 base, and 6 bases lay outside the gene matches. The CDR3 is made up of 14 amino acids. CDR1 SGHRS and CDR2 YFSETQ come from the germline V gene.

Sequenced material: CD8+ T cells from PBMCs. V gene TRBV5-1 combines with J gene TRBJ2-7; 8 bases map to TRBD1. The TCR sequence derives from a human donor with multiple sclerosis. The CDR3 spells CASSLRGTGREQYF. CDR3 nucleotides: TGCGCCAGCAGCTTGAGGGGGACAGGACGCGAGCAGTACTTC.